A selection of T cell receptor beta chains follows, all from one sample in a study of T cell responses to AZD1222 COVID-19 vaccine. Clones were read by immunoSEQ multiplex PCR, and TCRdb kept only the in-frame ones, dropping some. The sample has approximately 100,000 clones, about 86% seen once; the top ten hold over 1.2%. The sample consisted of peripheral blood, taken on day 0 of AZD1222 vaccination. These receptor sequences come from an adult in good health. CDR3s include the opening cysteine and the closing phenylalanine or tryptophan. D genes are given only for firm matches. Clone size is given for some rows only: seen once, a few or many times, or a class if the clone is expanded.

.,TRBV3-1/TRBV3-2,.,TRBJ2-5,TGTGCCAGCAGCCAACTTAGCGGTTCAGCGACCCAGTACTTC,CASSQLSGSATQYF
.,TRBV9,few,TRBJ2-3,TGTGCCAGCAGCCTGACCGACGATACGCAGTATTTT,CASSLTDDTQYF
.,TRBV29-1,many,TRBJ1-2,TGCAGCGTTGATTATCTTTCAAACTATGGCTACACCTTC,CSVDYLSNYGYTF
.,TRBV6-5,.,TRBJ2-1,TGTGCCAGCAGTTATACCGGGACAACCGAGCAGTTCTTC,CASSYTGTTEQFF
TRBD1,TRBV3-1/TRBV3-2,.,TRBJ1-1,TGTGCCAGCAGCCGCACAGGGGGCACTGAAGCTTTCTTT,CASSRTGGTEAFF
.,TRBV4-3,once,TRBJ1-2,TGCGCCAGCAGCCAAGATGGAGGGGATGGCTACACCTTC,CASSQDGGDGYTF
.,TRBV28,few,TRBJ2-7,TGTGCCAGCGGAACCTTCACCTACGAGCAGTACTTC,CASGTFTYEQYF
.,TRBV9,.,TRBJ1-5,TGTGCCAGCAGCGTAGGCCCCCCGAAGGGGCCCCAGCATTTT,CASSVGPPKGPQHF
TRBD1,TRBV19,.,TRBJ1-1,TGTGCCAGTACCCCGACAGGGAAAGTGGACACTGAAGCTTTCTTT,CASTPTGKVDTEAFF
.,TRBV25-1,once,TRBJ1-1,TGTGCCAGCAGGTACAGCGAACCTAACACTGAAGCTTTCTTT,CASRYSEPNTEAFF
.,TRBV27,once,TRBJ2-2,TGTGCCACTGACCCCGGGAGAGGGACCGGGGAGCTGTTTTTT,CATDPGRGTGELFF
.,TRBV11-3,.,TRBJ1-1,TGTGCCAGCAGCTCTCAGGGCGGACTGAACACTGAAGCTTTCTTT,CASSSQGGLNTEAFF
TRBD1,TRBV30,.,TRBJ1-2,TGTGCCTGGGACAAGACAGGGGACTATGGCTACACCTTC,CAWDKTGDYGYTF
.,TRBV19,.,TRBJ1-4,TGTGCCAGTAGTGTAGGGACGGCGATAAAACTGTTTTTT,CASSVGTAIKLFF
TRBD2,TRBV30,few,TRBJ2-3,TGTGCCTGGAGTCCATTCAGCGGGAACTTTGACGACACAGATACGCAGTATTTT,CAWSPFSGNFDDTDTQYF
TRBD2,TRBV7-9,.,TRBJ2-7,TGTGCCAGCAGCCCTAGCGGCAGCGAGCAGTACTTC,CASSPSGSEQYF
.,TRBV20-1,.,TRBJ1-5,TGCAGTGCTAGTATTAGAAGGGTCAATCAGCCCCAGCATTTT,CSASIRRVNQPQHF
.,TRBV3-1/TRBV3-2,.,TRBJ1-4,TGTGCCAGCAGCCAAAGCCAAAAACTGTTTTTT,CASSQSQKLFF
TRBD2,TRBV9,once,TRBJ2-5,TGTGCCAGCAGCGTAGGGGGACTAGCGAAGACCCAGTACTTC,CASSVGGLAKTQYF
TRBD2,TRBV5-4,.,TRBJ2-1,TGTGCCAGCAGCCCGACTAGCTCCAATGAGCAGTTCTTC,CASSPTSSNEQFF
.,TRBV14,.,TRBJ1-1,TGTGCCAGCGGCGCCAGCATGAACACTGAAGCTTTCTTT,CASGASMNTEAFF
.,TRBV4-3,.,TRBJ1-5,TGCGCCAGCAGCCAAGCGCCAGGGGAACAACCCCAGCATTTT,CASSQAPGEQPQHF
TRBD1,TRBV27,once,TRBJ1-1,TGTGCCAGCAGTCCCCGACAGGGTCCTGAAGCTTTCTTT,CASSPRQGPEAFF
TRBD1,TRBV19,.,TRBJ1-4,TGTGCCAGTAGTATGACAGGGGAAAATGAAAAACTGTTTTTT,CASSMTGENEKLFF
.,TRBV19,.,TRBJ1-2,TGTGCCAGTAGAAATATCTTTCCTCGGGAGTCGAAGGGGTTAGGCAACTATGGCTACACCTTC,CASRNIFPRESKGLGNYGYTF
TRBD1,TRBV7-2,.,TRBJ1-6,TGTGCCAGCAGCTTACTCCCGACAGGGGAAGGTGCACCCCTCCACTTT,CASSLLPTGEGAPLHF
TRBD1,TRBV28,.,TRBJ2-7,TGTGCCAGCAGCACCAAGGGACAGGGACCCTCCTACGAGCAGTACTTC,CASSTKGQGPSYEQYF
TRBD2,TRBV27,.,TRBJ2-7,TGTGCCAGCAGTTTAGTAGCGGGGACCTACGAGCAGTACTTC,CASSLVAGTYEQYF
.,TRBV7-9,.,TRBJ1-2,TGTGCCAGCAGCTTAGACGGGAACTATGGCTACACCTTC,CASSLDGNYGYTF
.,TRBV30,.,TRBJ1-3,TGTGCCTGGAGTGGGACAAACTCTGGAAACACCATATATTTT,CAWSGTNSGNTIYF